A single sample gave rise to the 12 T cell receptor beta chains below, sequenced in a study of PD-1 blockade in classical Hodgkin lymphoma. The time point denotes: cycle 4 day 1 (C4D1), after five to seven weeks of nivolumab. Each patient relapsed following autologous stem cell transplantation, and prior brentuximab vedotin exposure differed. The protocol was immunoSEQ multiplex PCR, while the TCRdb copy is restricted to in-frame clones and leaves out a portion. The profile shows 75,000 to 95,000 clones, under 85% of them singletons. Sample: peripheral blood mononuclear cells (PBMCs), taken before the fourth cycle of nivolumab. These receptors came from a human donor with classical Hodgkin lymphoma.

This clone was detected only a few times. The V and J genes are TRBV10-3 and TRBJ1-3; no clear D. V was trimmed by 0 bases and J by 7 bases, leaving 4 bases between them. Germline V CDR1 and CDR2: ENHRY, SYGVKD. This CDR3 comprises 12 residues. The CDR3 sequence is CAISESGNTIYF. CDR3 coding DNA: TGTGCCATCAGTGAGTCAGGGAACACCATATATTTT.

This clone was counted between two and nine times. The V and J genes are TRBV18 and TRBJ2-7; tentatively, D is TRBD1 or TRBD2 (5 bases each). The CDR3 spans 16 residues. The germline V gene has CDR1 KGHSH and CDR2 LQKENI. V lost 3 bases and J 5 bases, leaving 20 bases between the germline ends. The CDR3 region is CASSPGEGSLRNEQYF. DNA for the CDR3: TGTGCCAGCTCACCCGGCGAGGGGAGTCTAAGGAACGAGCAGTACTTC.

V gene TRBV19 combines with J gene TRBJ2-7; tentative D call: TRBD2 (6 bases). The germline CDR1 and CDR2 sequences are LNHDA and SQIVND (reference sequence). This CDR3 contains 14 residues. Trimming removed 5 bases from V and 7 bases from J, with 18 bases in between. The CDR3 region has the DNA TGTGCCAGTAGTCCTGGGCCGGGAGTCGGGGAGCAGTACTTC. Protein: CASSPGPGVGEQYF. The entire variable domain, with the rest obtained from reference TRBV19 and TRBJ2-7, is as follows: DGGITQSPKYLFRKEGQNVTLSCEQNLNHDAMYWYRQDPGQGLRLIYYSQIVNDFQKGDIAEGYSVSREKKESFPLTVTSAQKNPTAFYLCASSPGPGVGEQYFGPGTRLTVT.

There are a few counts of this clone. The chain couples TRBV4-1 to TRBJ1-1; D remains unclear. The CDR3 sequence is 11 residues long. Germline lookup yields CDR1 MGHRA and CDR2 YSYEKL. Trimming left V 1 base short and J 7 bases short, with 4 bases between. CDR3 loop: CASSQAGEAFF. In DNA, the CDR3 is TGCGCCAGCAGCCAAGCTGGTGAAGCTTTCTTT.

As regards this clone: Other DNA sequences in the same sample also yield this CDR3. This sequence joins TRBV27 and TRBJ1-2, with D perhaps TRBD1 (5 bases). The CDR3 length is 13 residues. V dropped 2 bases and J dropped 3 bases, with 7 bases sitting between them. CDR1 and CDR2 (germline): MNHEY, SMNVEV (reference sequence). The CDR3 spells CASSLGTHYGYTF. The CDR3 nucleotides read TGTGCCAGCAGTTTAGGGACGCACTATGGCTACACCTTC.

The CDR3 bases are TGTGCCAGCAGCGTCGCCGGGACTAGCGGTGCCTCCTACAATGAGCAGTTCTTC. It specifies CASSVAGTSGASYNEQFF. The V and J genes are TRBV9 and TRBJ2-1, with 11 bases that match TRBD2. The CDR3 is made up of 18 amino acids. In germline, CDR1 is SGDLS, CDR2 YYNGEE. Trimming at V came to 2 bases and at J to 0 bases, leaving 7 bases not matched to a gene.

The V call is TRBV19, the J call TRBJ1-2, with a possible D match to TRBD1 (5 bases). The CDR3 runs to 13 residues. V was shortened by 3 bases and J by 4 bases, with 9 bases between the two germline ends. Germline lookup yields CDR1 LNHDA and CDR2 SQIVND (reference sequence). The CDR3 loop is CASSIEGTYGYTF. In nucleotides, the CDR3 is TGTGCCAGTAGTATCGAGGGGACCTATGGCTACACCTTC.

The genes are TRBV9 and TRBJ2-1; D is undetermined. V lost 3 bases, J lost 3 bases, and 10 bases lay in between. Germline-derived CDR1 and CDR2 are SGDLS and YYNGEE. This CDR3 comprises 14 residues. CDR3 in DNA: TGTGCCAGCAGCGCACTGGCTAGCTACAATGAGCAGTTCTTC. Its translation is CASSALASYNEQFF.

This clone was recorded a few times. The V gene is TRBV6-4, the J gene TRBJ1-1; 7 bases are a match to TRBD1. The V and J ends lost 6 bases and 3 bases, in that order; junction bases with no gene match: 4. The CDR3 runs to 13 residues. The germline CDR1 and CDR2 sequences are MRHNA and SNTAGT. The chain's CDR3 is CASSQDRYTEAFF. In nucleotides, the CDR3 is TGTGCCAGCAGCCAGGACAGGTACACTGAAGCTTTCTTT.

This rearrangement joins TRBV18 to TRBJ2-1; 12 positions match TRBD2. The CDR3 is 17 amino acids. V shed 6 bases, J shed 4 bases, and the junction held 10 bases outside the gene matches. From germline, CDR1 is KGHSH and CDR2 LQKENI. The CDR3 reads CASSRLAGDSPYNEQFF. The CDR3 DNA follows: TGTGCCAGCTCGCGACTAGCGGGAGATTCCCCTTACAATGAGCAGTTCTTC. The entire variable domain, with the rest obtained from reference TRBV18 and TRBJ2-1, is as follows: NAGVMQNPRHLVRRRGQEARLRCSPMKGHSHVYWYRQLPEEGLKFMVYLQKENIIDESGMPKERFSAEFPKEGPSILRIQQVVRGDSAAYFCASSRLAGDSPYNEQFFGPGTRLTVL.

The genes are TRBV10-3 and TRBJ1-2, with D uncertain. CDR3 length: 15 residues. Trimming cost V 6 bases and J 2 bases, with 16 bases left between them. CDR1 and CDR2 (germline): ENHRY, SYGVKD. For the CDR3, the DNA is TGTGCCATCAGCGAAGGCGTTATTAGCAACTATGGCTACACCTTC. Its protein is CAISEGVISNYGYTF.

The CDR3 reads CASRRLAGVYEQYF. As DNA, the CDR3 is TGTGCCAGCAGGCGACTAGCGGGAGTGTACGAGCAGTACTTC. The rearrangement links TRBV6-5 to TRBJ2-7; 12 nucleotides agree with TRBD2. The CDR3 covers 14 residues. The germline V gene encodes CDR1 MNHEY and CDR2 SVGAGI. Trimming at V came to 6 bases and at J to 4 bases, leaving 4 bases not matched to a gene.